The TCR beta chain under discussion was sequenced for a study of T cell responses to AZD1222 COVID-19 vaccine. Study-level background: Pooled in the analysis were second doses at about 4 or about 12 weeks.

Germline loops: CDR1 DFQATT, CDR2 SNEGSKA (reference sequence). The CDR3 consists of 11 residues. TCRdb's copy holds only in-frame clones and misses some; the assay was immunoSEQ multiplex PCR. The table lists approximately 90,000 clones, 80% to 90% of them singletons. Comments on this clone: A junction end diverges from the germline sequence, so it may reflect a read error.

Here the sequenced sample was peripheral blood, taken on day 0 of AZD1222 vaccination. The chain couples TRBV20-1 to TRBJ2-5; D may be TRBD2 (5 bases). This receptor was taken from an adult in good health. CDR3 DNA sequence: TGCAGTGCTAGAGATCAGGCTAGCACCCACTTC. Translation gives CSARDQASTHF.